This T cell receptor beta chain was obtained from a study of Graves' ophthalmopathy and Graves' hyperthyroidism. This clonotype was counted at least ten times. Its specificity is unknown. Study-wide points: Appearing in blood as well were most expanded thyroid clonotypes above 0.001 frequency.

The CDR3 is 15 amino acids. With 0 bases removed from V and 0 bases from J, the gap between germline ends came to 12 bases. CDR1 and CDR2 from the germline V gene are DFQATT and SNEGSKA (reference sequence). The sequenced template was RNA, covering the TCR beta CDR3 region. The first round was an RT-PCR with HTBI primers, and the second round was a multiplex PCR. TCRdb reprocessed the multiplex PCR reads via MiXCR and lists one record per CDR3 protein. In the table there are a few hundred thousand distinct CDR3 sequences, approximately 16% of which are singletons. The chain recombines TRBV20-1 with TRBJ2-7; tentative D call: TRBD1 (6 bases). Sequencing input: peripheral blood. The TCR was taken from a woman aged 18-29 years with Graves' ophthalmopathy. The CDR3 reads CSARDPAGVSYEQYF. CDR3 coding DNA: TGCAGTGCTAGAGATCCCGCAGGGGTCTCCTACGAGCAGTACTTC.